This TCR beta chain was profiled in a study of human T cells and chemical hapten exposure. In germline, CDR1 is SNHLY, CDR2 FYNNEI. The CDR3 runs 14 residues. V lost 7 bases, J lost 4 bases, and 4 bases stayed unmatched. Time point noted: patch test 3, about 24 weeks after DPC sensitization. The treatment is: therapeutic diphenylcyclopropenone sensitization with weekly scalp DPC. TCRdb re-derived calls from the RACE reads in MiXCR, one entry per CDR3 protein. Of more than 95,000 distinct CDR3 sequences detected, less than 40% appear once; the ten largest clones hold about 2.7%. The specimen comprised whole blood, sampled in connection with sensitization to the hapten diphenylcyclopropenone (DPC). V gene TRBV2 combines with J gene TRBJ2-4; 10 bases agree with TRBD2. The source is a middle-aged man with alopecia areata. Some clones in this sample may be carry-over from other donors' samples. The CDR3 sequence: CASKGTSEKNIQYF. CDR3 nucleotides: TGTGCCAGCAAGGGGACTAGCGAGAAAAACATTCAGTACTTC.